This T cell receptor beta chain was identified in a study of cytomegalovirus exposure and HLA in healthy donors. General observations from the study: Versus the approximately 700-donor mean, an Asian-associated ancestry cluster reportedly showed fewer N-insertions in a later analysis. TCR beta sequences numbering 15,000 to 20,000 were associated with HLA alleles at 0.05 false discovery rate in a later analysis.

With 60 Vbeta and 13 Jbeta primers, the PCR was carried out. Clones were read by immunoSEQ multiplex PCR, and TCRdb kept only the in-frame ones, dropping some. Of 150,000 to 200,000 clones listed, 70% to 85% are singletons. Remarks on this clone: Its target is unknown.

V was pared by 6 bases and J by 1 base, with 15 bases between. This CDR3 spans 15 amino acids. Germline CDR1 MNHEY, CDR2 SVGAGI. J is TRBJ1-1 and V is TRBV6-5; TRBD1 might be the D (6 bases). The origin of this receptor is a middle-aged man in good health and CMV-seropositive. Sequencing was carried out using PBMCs. The CDR3 DNA reads as TGTGCCAGCAGGAGGGACACACTGGGGAACACTGAAGCTTTCTTT. This codes for CASRRDTLGNTEAFF.